This TCR beta chain was found in a study of blood T cell repertoires in COVID-19. Study-level information: From the United States, Italy and Spain came samples of acute and convalescent COVID-19. In each case, the material was cDNA or gDNA derived from T cells, B-cell-depleted T cells, or PBMCs.

The CDR3 consists of 16 residues. Trimming at V came to 4 bases and at J to 6 bases, leaving 10 bases not matched to a gene. Germline V CDR1 and CDR2: SGHRS, YFSETQ. The method was immunoSEQ multiplex PCR; TCRdb's version includes in-frame clones alone and lacks a portion of them. This sample has some 320,000 clones, with about nine tenths found just once. Categorization into cohorts depended on clinical history that participants reported. All recovered Cohort 3 donors got two negative PCRs, got clearance, or saw symptom resolution. The sequenced sample consisted of PBMCs or T cells enriched from blood (not recorded which). V and J are TRBV5-1 and TRBJ2-1; 10 bases agree with TRBD2. This clonotype originated in a man between 60 and 70 years old who had recovered from COVID-19. CDR3 nucleotide sequence: TGCGCCAGCAGCCCGAGTCTAGCGGGAGATATCAATGAGCAGTTCTTC. This sequence encodes CASSPSLAGDINEQFF. The full variable domain, in which reference TRBV5-1 and TRBJ2-1 provide the parts outside the CDR3, is KAGVTQTPRYLIKTRGQQVTLSCSPISGHRSVSWYQQTPGQGLQFLFEYFSETQRNKGNFPGRFSGRQFSNSRSEMNVSTLELGDSALYLCASSPSLAGDINEQFFGPGTRLTVL.